This T cell receptor (beta chain) was obtained from a study of blood T cell repertoires in COVID-19 (dated by TCRdb to about 2020). Looking at the study overall: Samples from collaborators originated in the United States, Italy and Spain and spanned both the acute and convalescent phases of COVID-19. The material from the prospective study consisted of cDNA or gDNA derived from T cells, B-cell-depleted T cells, or PBMCs. The dataset comprised deeply sampled blood TCRbeta repertoires from subjects exposed to, actively infected with, or recovered from COVID-19. The repertoires were made available in a free public database intended to serve as a resource for research on the immune response to SARS-CoV-2. Samples came from the ongoing ImmuneRACE study (first 160 participants) plus 1,254 subjects from 6 global collaborators. The sample metadata nearly always contained a de-identified subject ID, COVID-19 status, age in years and sex. Where HLA class I and class II types were available, the types were taken from metadata supplied by the sample provider, not from assay-based typing. The study at large found these results: How much clinical and demographic metadata was included differed by source and by participant, and the metadata was provided uncurated.

With regard to this clone: The specificity of this receptor is unknown. Base-call qualities are not available, and no considerably larger clone is one nucleotide away.

CDR1 MNHEY and CDR2 SVGAGI are derived from the germline V gene. Inclusive of the bounding cysteine and phenylalanine, the CDR3 is 11 residues long. The only DNA kept is the CDR3, 33 bases in frame from the first base. V is cut by 4 bases and J by 7 bases, and the space between the germline ends is 4 bases. Whole blood was collected in K2EDTA tubes by collaborating institutions according to the institutions' own protocols. For TCRbeta analysis, collaborator samples were shipped as frozen whole blood, as isolated PBMCs, or as DNA extracted from either sample type. The immunoSEQ Assay, a bias-controlled multiplex PCR, was used to amplify TCRbeta CDR3 regions from genomic DNA. Per the original workflow: Within the assay, amplification of reference gene primers was used to estimate how many nucleated cells each sample contained. Sequence reads were collapsed and filtered to measure the absolute abundance of every unique TCRbeta CDR3 rearrangement. For each sample, productive Simpson clonality was calculated as the square root of Simpson's diversity index across productive rearrangements. TCRdb holds this immuneACCESS table with in-frame rearrangements only. Some clones are missing; in checked studies, unresolved V genes explain under half, and the rest has no known cause. D and trimming come from the DNA, and the V and J calls and clone size come from that table. The sample has 130,000 to 150,000 clones on record, about 83% of them singletons. 8.6% of the sample lies in the top ten.

Recombination linked TRBV6-5 to TRBJ2-2; the D gene lacks a confident call. The sequenced sample was peripheral blood. This TCR came from a woman aged 50 to 60 with active or convalescent COVID-19. The DNA is TGTGCCAGCAGTTCTAACGGGGAGCTGTTTTTT. Its amino acids are CASSSNGELFF.